The 23 T cell receptor beta chains below all came from one sample that was sequenced in a study of blood T cells in healthy people across ages. Combining a sample-barcoded 5' primer with a J-beta primer mix, a second PCR ran for about 6 to 12 cycles. TCRdb fed the 5' RACE reads into MiXCR, producing one record per CDR3 protein. This table holds 850,000 to 950,000 distinct CDR3 sequences, under 30% found once. The sequencing sample was made of blood. The receptors here all came from a woman aged 80 or over in good health.

This clonotype was recorded a few times. V and J are TRBV7-2 and TRBJ1-6; unclear D gene. CDR1 and CDR2 (germline): SGHTA, FQGNSA. Trimming shortened V by 4 bases and J by 14 bases, and 12 bases separated the two germline ends. CDR3 length: 12 amino acids. The CDR3 loop reads CASSSPPSTLHF. For the CDR3, the DNA is TGTGCCAGCAGCTCCCCCCCCTCGACCCTCCACTTT.

In regard to this clonotype: A much larger clone sits a single nucleotide away, making a read error possible. The chain uses TRBV15 and TRBJ2-3; TRBD2 is a possible D gene (6 bases). Trimming removed 8 bases at V and 3 bases at J, with 12 bases between. The CDR3 has 13 amino acids. Per the germline V gene, CDR1 is LNHNV and CDR2 is YYDKDF (reference sequence). Here the CDR3 reads CATSWGETDTQYF. The CDR3 nucleotides are TGTGCCACCTCCTGGGGGGAGACAGATACGCAGTATTTT. The variable domain in full, with the rest retrieved from reference TRBV15 and TRBJ2-3, is DAMVIQNPRYQVTQFGKPVTLSCSQTLNHNVMYWYQQKSSQAPKLLFHYYDKDFNNEADTPDNFQSRRPNTSFCFLDIRSPGLGDTAMYLCATSWGETDTQYFGPGTRLTVL.

The table lists this clonotype with many counts. The CDR3 DNA reads TGCGCCAGCAGCTTGGCGTTCCAGGTTAATGAGCAGTTCTTC. Translation gives CASSLAFQVNEQFF. The J gene is TRBJ2-1, the V gene TRBV5-1; D remains ambiguous. Germline V gene sequence: CDR1 SGHRS, CDR2 YFSETQ. V lost 0 bases and J 7 bases, leaving 11 bases between the germline ends. The CDR3 totals 14 residues.

This clonotype turned up a few times. The rearrangement joins TRBV7-2 to TRBJ2-2; weak D call: TRBD2 (6 bases). Trimming removed 0 bases at V and 3 bases at J, with 11 bases between. The CDR3 spans 16 residues. Germline V CDR1 and CDR2: SGHTA, FQGNSA. CDR3 sequence reads: CASSLARGLHTGELFF. CDR3 in DNA: TGTGCCAGCAGCTTAGCCCGGGGGTTGCACACCGGGGAGCTGTTTTTT.

As regards this clonotype: A junction boundary mismatches the germline segment, possibly from a read error. The chain couples TRBV7-2 to TRBJ2-3; no definite D call. Germline loops: CDR1 SGHTA, CDR2 FQGNSA. The CDR3 is 13 residues long. Here the CDR3 DNA reads TGTGCCTGCAGCTTTAGAGGCGCAGATACGCAGTATTTT. This encodes CACSFRGADTQYF. Complete variable domain (other parts from reference TRBV7-2 and TRBJ2-3): GAGVSQSPSNKVTEKGKDVELRCDPISGHTALYWYRQSLGQGLEFLIYFQGNSAPDKSGLPSDRFSAERTGGSVSTLTIQRTQQEDSAVYLCACSFRGADTQYFGPGTRLTVL.

This clonotype was recorded at least ten times. The CDR3 loop reads CASSDWGGGGGYTF. CDR3 nucleotide sequence: TGTGCCAGCAGCGATTGGGGGGGAGGTGGTGGCTACACCTTC. The gene calls are TRBV7-2 and TRBJ1-2, with D possibly being TRBD1 (5 bases). V was cut by 5 bases and J by 7 bases, with 17 bases left in between. Germline V CDR1 and CDR2: SGHTA, FQGNSA. CDR3 size: 14 residues. Combining the CDR3 with reference TRBV7-2 and TRBJ1-2 gives the whole variable domain GAGVSQSPSNKVTEKGKDVELRCDPISGHTALYWYRQSLGQGLEFLIYFQGNSAPDKSGLPSDRFSAERTGGSVSTLTIQRTQQEDSAVYLCASSDWGGGGGYTFGSGTRLTVV.

The chain couples TRBV7-2 to TRBJ2-3; 8 bases agree with TRBD2. Germline CDR1 SGHTA, CDR2 FQGNSA. V lost 4 bases to trimming and J lost 8 bases; unmatched junction nucleotides: 8. This CDR3 spans 14 amino acids. In nucleotides, the CDR3 is TGTGCCAGCAGCTCACTAGCGGTCGCAGGTACGCAGTATTTT. Translating gives CASSSLAVAGTQYF.

This clonotype came up many times. This chain joins TRBV7-2 and TRBJ2-1, with D tentatively TRBD2 (6 bases). The CDR3 has 16 residues. Germline CDR1 SGHTA, CDR2 FQGNSA. V was shortened by 5 bases and J by 1 base, with 15 bases between the two germline ends. The CDR3 DNA follows: TGTGCCAGCAGCGCCCTGCGGGGACCTTCCTACAATGAGCAGTTCTTC. Its translation is CASSALRGPSYNEQFF.

This clonotype was recorded many times. J is TRBJ2-1 and V is TRBV6-2 or TRBV6-3; tentative D call: TRBD1 (6 bases). V shed 1 base and J shed 8 bases, with 15 bases lying between them. The CDR3 has 15 residues. CDR1 is MNHEY, CDR2 SVGEGT, per germline. The CDR3 DNA sequence: TGTGCCAGCAGTTACTTGGGCAGGGGCTGGGATGAGCAGTTCTTC. The encoded protein is CASSYLGRGWDEQFF.

CDR3 residues: CSARPLPRGRGNQPQHF. The DNA of the CDR3 is TGCAGTGCTAGACCTTTACCGAGGGGGCGCGGCAATCAGCCCCAGCATTTT. J is TRBJ1-5 and V is TRBV20-1, with 7 positions matching TRBD1. From germline, CDR1 is DFQATT and CDR2 SNEGSKA (reference sequence). Trimming removed 2 bases from V and 2 bases from J; junction bases left unmatched: 12. This CDR3 has 17 residues.

This clonotype was counted at least ten times. The V gene is TRBV20-1, the J gene TRBJ2-1, with D possibly being TRBD2 (6 bases). The CDR3 is made up of 16 amino acids. Trimming shortened V by 0 bases and J by 0 bases, and 12 bases separated the two germline ends. Germline V gives CDR1 DFQATT, CDR2 SNEGSKA (reference sequence). The CDR3 loop reads CSARDLGGYSYNEQFF. CDR3 coding DNA: TGCAGTGCTAGAGATCTGGGGGGATACTCCTACAATGAGCAGTTCTTC.

The chain combines TRBV5-1 with TRBJ2-5, with 8 bases lining up with TRBD2. The J segment lost 2 bases and the V segment lost 0 bases, leaving 6 bases of the junction unmatched. The CDR3 contains 16 residues. Germline values: CDR1 SGHRS, CDR2 YFSETQ. CDR3 nucleotides: TGCGCCAGCAGCTTGGGGAGTAGCGGGGTTCAAGAGACCCAGTACTTC. Amino acids: CASSLGSSGVQETQYF.

There are many counts of this clonotype. The chain is built from TRBV10-3 and TRBJ2-1; tentatively, D is TRBD2 (6 bases). Germline assignment: CDR1 ENHRY and CDR2 SYGVKD. The CDR3 spans 13 residues. Trimming removed 7 bases from V and 4 bases from J, with 11 bases in between. As DNA, the CDR3 is TGTGCCATCAAGGCGGGGATTTACAATGAGCAGTTCTTC. The encoded protein is CAIKAGIYNEQFF.

The J gene is TRBJ2-2, the V gene TRBV7-9, with 10 bases that match TRBD1. The CDR3 has 14 residues. V lost 6 bases to trimming and J lost 6 bases; unmatched junction nucleotides: 4. Germline CDR1 is SEHNR and CDR2 is FQNEAQ (reference sequence). The CDR3 DNA reads as TGTGCCAGCAGTCGACAGGGGGCGTCCGGGGAGCTGTTTTTT. It yields the protein CASSRQGASGELFF.

Concerning this clonotype: A much larger clone is a single base away; this may be a read error. The rearrangement joins TRBV5-1 to TRBJ2-7; a weak D match, TRBD2 (6 bases). This CDR3 is built from 15 residues. V lost 0 bases and J lost 7, with 17 bases in between. Germline CDR1 and CDR2: SGHRS and YFSETQ. CDR3 in amino acids: CASSLATFPGEEQYF. CDR3 in DNA: TGCGCCAGCAGCTTGGCGACATTCCCGGGAGAGGAGCAGTACTTC.

This clonotype was found many times. DNA for the CDR3: TGCAGCGTTGCAAGGGGTTTCGAGTATGGCTACACCTTC. Encoded protein: CSVARGFEYGYTF. The genes are TRBV29-1 and TRBJ1-2; possible D gene TRBD1, 5 bases. The CDR3 covers 13 residues. With 4 bases removed from V and 5 bases from J, the gap between germline ends came to 14 bases. Germline CDR1 SQVTM, CDR2 ANQGSEA.

The V gene is TRBV7-2, the J gene TRBJ2-7; TRBD1 agrees at 8 bases. The DNA matches TRBJ2-5 better at its end, which makes the J call doubtful. In germline, CDR1 is SGHTA, CDR2 FQGNSA. The CDR3 runs 15 residues. DNA of the CDR3: TGTGCCAGCAGCCCCAGGACAGGGAAACAAGAGACCCAGTACTTC. Protein product: CASSPRTGKQETQYF.

There are many counts of this clonotype. J is TRBJ2-1 and V is TRBV20-1; D unresolved. This CDR3 region has 12 residues. The V and J ends lost 6 bases and 8 bases respectively, with 14 bases between them. The V gene's germline CDR1 is DFQATT and CDR2 SNEGSKA (reference sequence). The CDR3 nucleotides are TGCAGTGCGCCGCATATCGTCGATGAGCAGTTCTTC. As protein: CSAPHIVDEQFF.

In this sample, this clonotype turned up many times. The V and J genes are TRBV6-1 and TRBJ1-1; D gene ambiguous. CDR1 is MNHNS and CDR2 is SASEGT in the germline V gene. The CDR3 has 15 amino acids. Deletions cut 0 bases from V and 3 bases from J, with 11 bases between. DNA of the CDR3: TGTGCCAGCAGTGAAGCCCAGGCTGGGGACACTGAAGCTTTCTTT. Translating it yields CASSEAQAGDTEAFF.

A remark on this clonotype: One base away lies a much larger clone, so this may be a sequencing read error. The rearrangement links TRBV6-5 to TRBJ2-3; 7 bases fit TRBD1. The CDR3 spans 15 residues. J was trimmed by 1 base and V by 2 bases; bases with no gene match: 3. Germline CDR1 MNHEY, CDR2 SVGAGI. The CDR3 DNA reads TGTGCCAGCAGTTACCCGGGACAGCGCACAGATACGCAGTATTTT. Protein product: CASSYPGQRTDTQYF.

This clonotype occurred a few times. V gene TRBV20-1 combines with J gene TRBJ1-2, with D hard to call. Per germline, CDR1 DFQATT and CDR2 SNEGSKA (reference sequence). The CDR3 runs 16 residues. V lost 2 bases and J lost 3, with 19 bases in between. The CDR3, as DNA: TGCAGTGCTAGACCGAACTTAGGCAAGTCGGACTATGGCTACACCTTC. This sequence encodes CSARPNLGKSDYGYTF.

This chain uses TRBV4-2 with TRBJ2-2; TRBD2 matches 8 bases. The CDR3 runs to 17 residues. CDR1 is LGHNA, CDR2 YNFKEQ, per germline. The V and J ends lost 3 bases and 0 bases, in that order; junction bases with no gene match: 6. For the CDR3, the DNA is TGTGCCAGCAGCCACCCAAAAGCGGGGGCGAACACCGGGGAGCTGTTTTTT. Its protein is CASSHPKAGANTGELFF.

The table lists this clonotype with many counts. The chain has TRBV5-5 and TRBJ2-1, with D tentatively TRBD2 (6 bases). In germline, CDR1 is SGHKS, CDR2 YYEKEE (reference sequence). V shed 4 bases and J shed 1 base, with 12 bases lying between them. The CDR3 length is 15 residues. The CDR3 sequence is CASSTRDSSYNEQFF. The CDR3 DNA is TGTGCCAGCAGCACCCGGGACTCTTCCTACAATGAGCAGTTCTTC.